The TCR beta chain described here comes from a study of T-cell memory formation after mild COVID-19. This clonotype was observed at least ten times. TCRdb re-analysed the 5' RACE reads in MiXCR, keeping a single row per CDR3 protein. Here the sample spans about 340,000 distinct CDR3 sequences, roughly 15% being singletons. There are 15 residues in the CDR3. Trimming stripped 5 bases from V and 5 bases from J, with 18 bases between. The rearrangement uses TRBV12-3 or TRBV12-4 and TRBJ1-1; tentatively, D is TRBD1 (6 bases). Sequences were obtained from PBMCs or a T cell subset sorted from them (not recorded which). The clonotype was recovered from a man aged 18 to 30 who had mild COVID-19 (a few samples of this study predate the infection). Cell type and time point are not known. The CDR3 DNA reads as TGTGCCAGCAGTAGCGCGAGGGGGTTAAGGACTGAAGCTTTCTTT. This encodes CASSSARGLRTEAFF.